The 26 T cell receptor beta chains presented below share a single source sample, sequenced in a study of blood T cells in healthy people across ages (dated by TCRdb to the mid-2010s). The library was prepared using 5' RACE. The reads were generated on an Illumina HiSeq 2500. A second PCR of about 7 to 12 cycles was performed with a sample-barcoded 5' primer and a J-beta primer mix. TCRdb trimmed the raw reads at Q25, called clones with MiXCR and kept productive beta chains. Records with the same CDR3 protein are collapsed into one entry carrying the most frequent genes and DNA. The sample table records 700,000 to 950,000 distinct CDR3 sequences; roughly 44% of these occur just once. The leading ten clones occupy under 25% of the sample. Input material: blood. The receptors shown here come from a woman aged 55-69 years in good health.

The rearrangement uses TRBV6-5 and TRBJ2-7; D tentatively fits TRBD1 or TRBD2 (5 bases each). Trimming pared 4 bases from V and 1 base from J, leaving 17 bases between. The CDR3 has 16 amino acids. Germline V gene data show CDR1 as MNHEY and CDR2 as SVGAGI. CDR3 sequence (DNA): TGTGCCAGCAGTTGCTCAGGGAGACCCCTTTCCTACGAGCAGTACTTC. Its translation: CASSCSGRPLSYEQYF.

This clonotype was recorded a few times. The chain links TRBV3-1 to TRBJ1-2; D gene uncertain. The CDR3 is 14 residues long. Per germline, CDR1 LGHDT and CDR2 YNNKEL (reference sequence). V was shortened by 6 bases and J by 7 bases, with 18 bases between the two germline ends. Here the CDR3 reads CASSLLGPPGGYTF. In nucleotides, the CDR3 is TGTGCCAGCAGTCTTCTTGGCCCGCCGGGTGGCTACACCTTC.

The chain recombines TRBV27 with TRBJ1-2; possible D gene TRBD1, 5 bases. Germline V gene data show CDR1 as MNHEY and CDR2 as SMNVEV (reference sequence). V was trimmed by 6 bases and J by 4 bases, leaving 15 bases between them. The CDR3 covers 14 residues. The CDR3: CASRSGARGYGYTF. DNA for the CDR3: TGTGCCAGCAGGTCCGGGGCTCGGGGCTATGGCTACACCTTC.

CDR3 residues: CASSQDTGLAIQETQYF. CDR3 bases: TGTGCCAGCAGCCAAGATACGGGACTAGCAATACAAGAGACCCAGTACTTC. The gene calls are TRBV3-1 and TRBJ2-5, with 9 nucleotides matching TRBD2. Unmatched junction bases numbered 7, after V lost 0 bases and J lost 2 bases. The length of the CDR3 is 17 residues. The germline V gene has CDR1 LGHDT and CDR2 YNNKEL (reference sequence).

The rearrangement joins TRBV29-1 to TRBJ1-4; 9 nucleotides match TRBD1. This CDR3 comprises 15 residues. CDR1 is SQVTM and CDR2 is ANQGSEA in the germline V gene. Germline trimming cut 5 bases from V and 8 bases from J; bases unmatched to any gene: 12. The CDR3, as DNA: TGCAGCGTTCCTTCTGGACAGGGGTTACAAGAAAAACTGTTTTTT. Residues: CSVPSGQGLQEKLFF.

This rearrangement joins TRBV13 to TRBJ2-7; weak D call: TRBD1 (6 bases). The germline V gene has CDR1 PRHDT and CDR2 FYEKMQ (reference sequence). The CDR3 length is 14 residues. V dropped 5 bases and J dropped 3 bases, with 14 bases sitting between them. The CDR3 is CASSPPTGRYEQYF. The CDR3 DNA reads TGTGCCAGCAGCCCCCCCACAGGGCGCTACGAGCAGTACTTC. The full variable domain, completed using reference TRBV13 and TRBJ2-7, is AAGVIQSPRHLIKEKRETATLKCYPIPRHDTVYWYQQGPGQDPQFLISFYEKMQSDKGSIPDRFSAQQFSDYHSELNMSSLELGDSALYFCASSPPTGRYEQYFGPGTRLTVT.

This clonotype was detected a few times. The chain combines TRBV5-1 with TRBJ2-7; perhaps TRBD2 as D (5 bases). Germline CDR1 SGHRS, CDR2 YFSETQ. Between the trimmed V and J ends, which lost 0 bases and 2 bases, there was a span of 12 bases. This CDR3 has 15 residues. CDR3 region: CASSLAVGEAYEQYF. The CDR3, as DNA: TGCGCCAGCAGCTTGGCCGTCGGGGAAGCCTACGAGCAGTACTTC.

This clonotype was seen only a few times. V usage is TRBV27 and J usage is TRBJ1-1, with 7 bases aligning to TRBD1. CDR3 length: 15 residues. J gave up 2 bases and V 4 bases, and 7 bases lay outside the gene matches. In germline, CDR1 is MNHEY, CDR2 SMNVEV (reference sequence). The CDR3 protein is CASSWDRAPNTEAFF. CDR3 coding DNA: TGTGCCAGCAGTTGGGACAGAGCCCCAAACACTGAAGCTTTCTTT.

The gene calls are TRBV3-1 and TRBJ2-3; 7 positions match TRBD2. V trimming: 0 bases; J trimming: 4 bases; junction bases outside the gene matches: 7. The germline gives CDR1 LGHDT, CDR2 YNNKEL (reference sequence). The CDR3 sequence is 16 residues long. CDR3 nucleotides: TGTGCCAGCAGCCAAGATGGGGGGGTGGTCGCAGATACGCAGTATTTT. Translation gives CASSQDGGVVADTQYF.

The chain combines TRBV27 with TRBJ2-7, with D perhaps TRBD1 (5 bases). The better agreement between TRBJ2-5 and the DNA end casts doubt on the J call. CDR1 is MNHEY and CDR2 is SMNVEV in the germline V gene (reference sequence). The CDR3 consists of 13 residues. This CDR3 is CASRQAGSETQYF. The DNA of the CDR3 is TGTGCCAGCAGGCAAGCAGGGTCAGAGACCCAGTACTTC.

The V gene is TRBV4-3, the J gene TRBJ2-5, with TRBD1 matching over 9 bases. The J call is in doubt because the DNA end fits TRBJ2-7 better. The CDR3 loop spans 18 amino acids. Germline values: CDR1 LGHNA, CDR2 YSLEER. The CDR3 reads CASSQDTGGAVHPHEQYF. CDR3 nucleotide sequence: TGCGCCAGCAGCCAAGACACAGGGGGCGCGGTGCATCCTCACGAGCAGTACTTC.

This rearrangement joins TRBV20-1 to TRBJ2-3; D is perhaps TRBD2 (6 bases). The CDR3 has 15 amino acids. The V end lost 5 bases, the J end lost 4 bases, and 19 bases lay between the germline ends. Germline V lookup: CDR1 DFQATT, CDR2 SNEGSKA (reference sequence). The CDR3 DNA is TGCAGTGCTGGCCCCTTTGGAGGGAACGCAGATACGCAGTATTTT. Translation: CSAGPFGGNADTQYF.

The V and J genes are TRBV7-6 and TRBJ2-7; D remains ambiguous. The germline V and J ends were trimmed by 5 bases and 3 bases, with 11 bases remaining between them. Germline V CDR1 and CDR2: SGHVS, FNYEAQ. The CDR3 is made up of 13 amino acids. The CDR3 loop reads CASSPTEDYEQYF. The CDR3 DNA reads TGTGCCAGCAGCCCAACAGAGGACTACGAGCAGTACTTC. Complete variable domain (other parts from reference TRBV7-6 and TRBJ2-7): GAGVSQSPRYKVTKRGQDVALRCDPISGHVSLYWYRQALGQGPEFLTYFNYEAQQDKSGLPNDRFSAERPEGSISTLTIQRTEQRDSAMYRCASSPTEDYEQYFGPGTRLTVT.

This sequence joins TRBV20-1 and TRBJ2-7, with TRBD2 matching 10 bases. Looked up from germline, CDR1 is DFQATT and CDR2 is SNEGSKA (reference sequence). The junction had 8 bases not matched to a gene; V was cut back by 5 bases and J by 1 base. CDR3 length equals 15 residues. Written as DNA, the CDR3 is TGCAGTGCTCTCCCCCCTAGCGGGAGTTCCTACGAGCAGTACTTC. Its protein is CSALPPSGSSYEQYF.

V is TRBV7-9 and J is TRBJ2-3; 9 nucleotides match TRBD1. This CDR3 has 15 amino acids. The germline gives CDR1 SEHNR, CDR2 FQNEAQ (reference sequence). V was clipped by 5 bases and J by 4 bases; unmatched bases: 7. The DNA of the CDR3 is TGTGCCAGCAGCCCCCAGGACAGGGGTGCAGATACGCAGTATTTT. It is translated as CASSPQDRGADTQYF.

This chain uses TRBV11-2 with TRBJ2-3; D may be TRBD1 (6 bases). This CDR3 is built from 17 residues. The V gene lost 5 bases and the J gene lost 4 bases, with 22 bases spanning the gap. Germline CDR1 is SGHAT and CDR2 is FQNNGV. This chain's CDR3 is CASSPQALAQGSDTQYF. The DNA for the CDR3 is TGTGCCAGCAGCCCCCAGGCCTTGGCACAGGGATCAGATACGCAGTATTTT.

This clonotype was seen more than once but under ten times. The chain has TRBV12-3 or TRBV12-4 and TRBJ1-1; unclear D gene. Trimming took off 5 bases at V and 6 bases at J, with 16 bases between the two ends. The CDR3 sequence is 14 residues long. This CDR3 is CASSLLVVNAEAFF. Written as DNA, the CDR3 is TGTGCCAGCAGTCTCCTTGTTGTGAATGCTGAAGCTTTCTTT.

The rearrangement joins TRBV7-2 to TRBJ2-7, with 11 bases aligning to TRBD2. With V trimmed by 4 bases and J by 2 bases, 7 bases remained unmatched. The CDR3 covers 16 residues. Germline CDR1 SGHTA, CDR2 FQGNSA. Here the CDR3 reads CASSYTSGLAAYEQYF. Here the CDR3 DNA reads TGTGCCAGCAGCTACACTTCGGGACTAGCGGCCTACGAGCAGTACTTC.

This clonotype was counted between two and nine times. This chain joins TRBV12-3 or TRBV12-4 and TRBJ1-2; the D is unclear. The CDR3 loop spans 15 amino acids. The ends were cut back, 0 bases at V and 0 bases at J, with 8 bases in the middle. The CDR3, as DNA: TGTGCCAGCAGTTTAGCAGCGGGAGCTAACTATGGCTACACCTTC. Its protein product is CASSLAAGANYGYTF.

On this clonotype itself: The junction differs from germline at one of its ends, possibly a read error. The chain joins TRBV7-9 to TRBJ2-3, with unresolved D. There are 16 residues in the CDR3. The V gene's germline CDR1 is SEHNR and CDR2 FQNEAQ (reference sequence). The CDR3 region is CASSFLTGLGTDTRYF. DNA of the CDR3: TGTGCCAGCAGCTTTCTGACGGGTTTGGGCACAGATACGCGGTATTTT. Supplemented by reference TRBV7-9 and TRBJ2-3, the full variable domain reads DTGVSQNPRHKITKRGQNVTFRCDPISEHNRLYWYRQTLGQGPEFLTYFQNEAQLEKSRLLSDRFSAERPKGSFSTLEIQRTEQGDSAMYLCASSFLTGLGTDTRYFGPGTRLTVL.

This clonotype was counted between two and nine times. J is TRBJ2-7 and V is TRBV6-6, with TRBD1 identical over 9 bases. The CDR3 sequence is 14 residues long. CDR1 is MNHNY, CDR2 SVGAGI, per germline (reference sequence). J was trimmed by 3 bases and V by 6 bases; bases with no gene match: 6. CDR3: CASRKGQGSYEQYF. The CDR3 region has the DNA TGTGCCAGCAGGAAGGGACAGGGAAGCTACGAGCAGTACTTC.

This clonotype was detected only once. V is TRBV24-1 and J is TRBJ1-1; D call uncertain. CDR3 length equals 13 residues. The V gene's germline CDR1 is KGHDR and CDR2 SFDVKD. The germline V and J ends were trimmed by 8 bases and 4 bases, with 13 bases remaining between them. Here the CDR3 reads CATKLGSSTEAFF. CDR3 nucleotides: TGTGCCACCAAACTGGGGAGCAGCACTGAAGCTTTCTTT.

Only a few counts were recorded for this clonotype. The rearrangement joins TRBV5-5 to TRBJ1-1; D is unresolved. The CDR3 length is 13 residues. Germline V CDR1 and CDR2: SGHKS, YYEKEE (reference sequence). V shed 0 bases and J shed 5 bases, with 8 bases lying between them. The CDR3 nucleotides are TGTGCCAGCAGCTTGGGGGGTTTGACTGAAGCTTTCTTT. Translated, it gives CASSLGGLTEAFF.

The chain carries TRBV7-2 and TRBJ2-1; 8 bases are shared with TRBD2. Germline V gene lookup returns CDR1 SGHTA and CDR2 FQGNSA. V was clipped by 6 bases and J by 8 bases; unmatched bases: 6. The CDR3 loop spans 13 amino acids. DNA for the CDR3: TGTGCCAGCAGAGGAACCGGGGGGGATGAGCAGTTCTTC. Its protein product is CASRGTGGDEQFF.

This clonotype was counted between two and nine times. At one end, the junction sequence differs from germline, possibly due to a read error. The rearrangement joins TRBV20-1 to TRBJ2-3; 7 bases match TRBD2. Germline assignment: CDR1 DFQATT and CDR2 SNEGSKA (reference sequence). The CDR3 covers 14 residues. CDR3 in amino acids: CSARDGAGADTQYF. In nucleotides, the CDR3 is TGCAGTGCCAGAGATGGGGCGGGAGCAGATACGCAGTATTTT.

V gene TRBV28 combines with J gene TRBJ1-1; D gene uncertain. Germline V lookup: CDR1 MDHEN, CDR2 SYDVKM. This CDR3 region has 12 residues. V lost 1 base to trimming and J lost 5 bases, with 5 bases between them. CDR3: CASSLSRTEAFF. The DNA for the CDR3 is TGTGCCAGCAGTTTATCCAGAACTGAAGCTTTCTTT.